This TCR beta chain was found in a study of Graves' ophthalmopathy and Graves' hyperthyroidism. Study-wide results and limits: Discrimination between ophthalmopathy and stable hyperthyroidism by a 13-signature model showed about 85% sensitivity and roughly 80% specificity.

There are many counts of this clonotype. Antigen unknown. Trimming pared 1 base from V and 4 bases from J, leaving 8 bases between. The CDR3 consists of 14 residues. In germline, CDR1 is SGHVS, CDR2 FQNEAQ. Amplified TCR beta CDR3 regions were obtained using RNA transcripts as template. HTBI primers were used in a first-round RT-PCR, which preceded a second-round multiplex PCR. TCRdb independently ran MiXCR on the multiplex PCR reads; one entry per CDR3 protein. The data show under 350,000 distinct CDR3 sequences, roughly 16% seen once. Source material: peripheral blood. This receptor was identified in an adult man with Graves' ophthalmopathy. This rearrangement joins TRBV7-8 to TRBJ1-5; D call uncertain. The CDR3 DNA reads as TGTGCCAGCAGCTTAGGGGCAAGTAATCAGCCCCAGCATTTT. Translating gives CASSLGASNQPQHF.